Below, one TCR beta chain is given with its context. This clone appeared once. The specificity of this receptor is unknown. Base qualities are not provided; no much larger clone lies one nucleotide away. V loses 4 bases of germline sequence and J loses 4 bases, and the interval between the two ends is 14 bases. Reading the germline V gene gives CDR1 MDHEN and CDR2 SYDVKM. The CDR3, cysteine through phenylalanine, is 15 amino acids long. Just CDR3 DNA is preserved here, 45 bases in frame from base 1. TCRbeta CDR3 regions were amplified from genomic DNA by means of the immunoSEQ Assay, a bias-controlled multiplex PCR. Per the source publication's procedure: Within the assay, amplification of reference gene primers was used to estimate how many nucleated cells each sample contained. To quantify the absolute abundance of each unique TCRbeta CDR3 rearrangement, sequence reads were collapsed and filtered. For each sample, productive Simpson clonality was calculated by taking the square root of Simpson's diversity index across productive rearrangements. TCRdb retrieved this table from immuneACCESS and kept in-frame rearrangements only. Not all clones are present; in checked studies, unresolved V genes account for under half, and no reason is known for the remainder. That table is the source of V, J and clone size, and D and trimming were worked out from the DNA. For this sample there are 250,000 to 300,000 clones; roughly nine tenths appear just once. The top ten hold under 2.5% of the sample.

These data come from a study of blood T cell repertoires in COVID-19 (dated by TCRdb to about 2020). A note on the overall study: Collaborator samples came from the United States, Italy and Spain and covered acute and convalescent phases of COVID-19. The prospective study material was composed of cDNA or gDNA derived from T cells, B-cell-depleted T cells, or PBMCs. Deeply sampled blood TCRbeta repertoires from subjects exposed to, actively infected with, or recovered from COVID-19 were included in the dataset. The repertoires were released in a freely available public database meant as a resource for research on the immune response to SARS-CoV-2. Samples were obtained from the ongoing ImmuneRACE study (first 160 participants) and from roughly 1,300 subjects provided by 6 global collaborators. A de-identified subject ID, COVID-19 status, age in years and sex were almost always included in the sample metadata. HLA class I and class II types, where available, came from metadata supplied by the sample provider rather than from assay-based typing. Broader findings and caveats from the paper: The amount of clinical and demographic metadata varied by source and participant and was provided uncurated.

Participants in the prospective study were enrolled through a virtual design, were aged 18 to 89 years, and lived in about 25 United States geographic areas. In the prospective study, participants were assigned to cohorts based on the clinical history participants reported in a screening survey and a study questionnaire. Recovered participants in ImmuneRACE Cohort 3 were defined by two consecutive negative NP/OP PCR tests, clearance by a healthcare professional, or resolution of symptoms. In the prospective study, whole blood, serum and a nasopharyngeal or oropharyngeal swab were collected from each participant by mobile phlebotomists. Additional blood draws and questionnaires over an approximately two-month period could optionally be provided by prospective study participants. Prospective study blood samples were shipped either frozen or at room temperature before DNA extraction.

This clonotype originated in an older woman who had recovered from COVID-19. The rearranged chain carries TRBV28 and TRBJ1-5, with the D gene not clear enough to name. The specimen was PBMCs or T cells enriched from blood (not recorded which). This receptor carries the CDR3 CASSSASTGNQPQHF. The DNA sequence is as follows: TGTGCCAGCAGTTCTGCCTCGACGGGTAATCAGCCCCAGCATTTT. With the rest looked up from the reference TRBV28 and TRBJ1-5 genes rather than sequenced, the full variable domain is DVKVTQSSRYLVKRTGEKVFLECVQDMDHENMFWYRQDPGLGLRLIYFSYDVKMKEKGDIPEGYSVSREKKERFSLILESASTNQTSMYLCASSSASTGNQPQHFGDGTRLSIL.